Below, 6 T cell receptor beta chains from the same sample are listed, as sequenced in a study of T cell responses to AZD1222 COVID-19 vaccine (dated by TCRdb to 2020 to 2022). The library relied on the immunoSEQ multiplex PCR assay. Entries here come from immuneACCESS through TCRdb and include only in-frame sequences with V and J called. Some clones fail to appear in such tables; in the studies checked, an unresolved V gene covers under half of the shortfall, and the cause of the remainder is unknown. Within this sample are 150,000 to 200,000 clones, with around 90% of them counted one time only. 2.6% of the sample rests with the top ten. The sample's time point label, in plain terms: baseline before first vaccination. The specimen comprised peripheral blood, sampled on day 0 of AZD1222 vaccination. These receptors were obtained from an adult in good health.

The chain recombines TRBV12-5 with TRBJ1-1; D unresolved. The CDR3 runs 11 residues. Germline V gene data show CDR1 as LGHNT and CDR2 as FRNRAP. V shed 2 bases and J shed 6 bases, with 4 bases lying between them. CDR3 residues: CASGLFPEAFF. CDR3 DNA: TGTGCTAGTGGTTTGTTTCCTGAAGCTTTCTTT.

The genes are TRBV7-9 and TRBJ2-1; D gene ambiguous. The CDR3 totals 16 residues. The germline CDR1 and CDR2 sequences are SEHNR and FQNEAQ (reference sequence). V lost 4 bases and J 0 bases, leaving 13 bases between the germline ends. The CDR3 here is CASSSPVVSSYNEQFF. Written as DNA, the CDR3 is TGTGCCAGCAGCTCCCCGGTGGTCAGCTCCTACAATGAGCAGTTCTTC.

Here the CDR3 reads CASRTPFPYEQYF. DNA of the CDR3: TGTGCCAGCAGGACCCCGTTCCCCTACGAGCAGTACTTC. J is TRBJ2-7 and V is TRBV6-5; D remains unclear. Germline V lookup: CDR1 MNHEY, CDR2 SVGAGI. CDR3 size: 13 residues. The V end lost 6 bases, the J end lost 2 bases, and 11 bases lay between the germline ends.

The rearrangement uses TRBV30 and TRBJ1-1; D is unresolved. The CDR3 spans 13 residues. The V end was cut by 1 base, the J end by 4 bases, with 10 bases between. Germline V gene lookup returns CDR1 GTSNPN and CDR2 SVGIG (reference sequence). The CDR3 region is CAWSEGRGTEAFF. The DNA for the CDR3 is TGTGCCTGGAGTGAAGGGCGGGGCACTGAAGCTTTCTTT. The variable domain in full, completed from reference TRBV30 and TRBJ1-1, reads SQTIHQWPATLVQPVGSPLSLECTVEGTSNPNLYWYRQAAGRGLQLLFYSVGIGQISSEVPQNLSASRPQDRQFILSSKKLLLSDSGFYLCAWSEGRGTEAFFGQGTRLTVV.

The chain joins TRBV10-3 to TRBJ2-7; D gene uncertain. V was cut by 6 bases and J by 5 bases, with 11 bases left in between. This CDR3 spans 12 amino acids. The germline CDR1 and CDR2 sequences are ENHRY and SYGVKD. The CDR3 bases are TGTGCCATCAGCGACCTCGCGGACGAGCAGTACTTC. This encodes CAISDLADEQYF.

The chain couples TRBV2 to TRBJ1-1; D is perhaps TRBD1 (5 bases). V was clipped by 4 bases and J by 7 bases, with 22 bases between them. This CDR3 comprises 16 residues. Germline lookup yields CDR1 SNHLY and CDR2 FYNNEI. CDR3 sequence (DNA): TGTGCCAGCAGTGGTCAGGGTTTTACGCCTTCTGGTGAAGCTTTCTTT. It is translated as CASSGQGFTPSGEAFF.